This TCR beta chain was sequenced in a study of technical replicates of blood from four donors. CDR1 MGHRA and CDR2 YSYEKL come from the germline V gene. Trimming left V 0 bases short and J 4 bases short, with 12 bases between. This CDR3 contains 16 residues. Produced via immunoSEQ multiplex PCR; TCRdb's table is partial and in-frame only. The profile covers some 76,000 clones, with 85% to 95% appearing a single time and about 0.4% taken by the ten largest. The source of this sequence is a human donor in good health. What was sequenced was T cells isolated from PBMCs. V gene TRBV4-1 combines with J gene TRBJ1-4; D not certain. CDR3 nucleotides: TGCGCCAGCAGCCAAGAGGGAGTACAGATTAATGAAAAACTGTTTTTT. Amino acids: CASSQEGVQINEKLFF.